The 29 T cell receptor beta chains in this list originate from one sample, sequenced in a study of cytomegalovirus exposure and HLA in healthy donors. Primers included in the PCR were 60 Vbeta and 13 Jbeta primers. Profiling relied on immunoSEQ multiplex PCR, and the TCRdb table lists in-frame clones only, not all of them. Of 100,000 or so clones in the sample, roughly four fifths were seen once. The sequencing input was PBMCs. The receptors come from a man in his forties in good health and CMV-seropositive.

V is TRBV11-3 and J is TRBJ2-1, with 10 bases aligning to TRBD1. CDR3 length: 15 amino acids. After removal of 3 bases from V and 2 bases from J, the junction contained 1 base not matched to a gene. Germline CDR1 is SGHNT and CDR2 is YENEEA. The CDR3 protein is CASSLGQGPYNEQFF. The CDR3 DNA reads TGTGCCAGCAGCTTGGGACAGGGGCCCTACAATGAGCAGTTCTTC.

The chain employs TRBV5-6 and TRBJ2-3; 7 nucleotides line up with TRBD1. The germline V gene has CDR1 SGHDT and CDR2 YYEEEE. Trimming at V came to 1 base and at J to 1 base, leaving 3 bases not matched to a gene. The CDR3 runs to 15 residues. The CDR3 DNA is TGTGCCAGCAGCTTGTACACAGGGGGCACAGATACGCAGTATTTT. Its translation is CASSLYTGGTDTQYF.

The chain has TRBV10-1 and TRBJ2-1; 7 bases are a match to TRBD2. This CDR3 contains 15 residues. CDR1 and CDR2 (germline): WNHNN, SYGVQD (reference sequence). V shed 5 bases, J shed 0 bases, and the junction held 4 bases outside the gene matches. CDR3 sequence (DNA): TGCGCCAGCAGTAAACGCGGGAGCTCCTACAATGAGCAGTTCTTC. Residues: CASSKRGSSYNEQFF.

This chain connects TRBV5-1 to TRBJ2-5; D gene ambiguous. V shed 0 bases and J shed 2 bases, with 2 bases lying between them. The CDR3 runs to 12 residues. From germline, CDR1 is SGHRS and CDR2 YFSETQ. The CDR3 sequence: CASSLAQETQYF. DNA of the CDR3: TGCGCCAGCAGCTTGGCGCAAGAGACCCAGTACTTC.

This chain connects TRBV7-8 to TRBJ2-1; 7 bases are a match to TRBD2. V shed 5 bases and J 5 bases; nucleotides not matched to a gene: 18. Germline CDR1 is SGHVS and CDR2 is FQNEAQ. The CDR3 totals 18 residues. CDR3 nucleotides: TGTGCCAGCAGCCTACCCGCGGGACTATCCCCACCCGACAATGAGCAGTTCTTC. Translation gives CASSLPAGLSPPDNEQFF.

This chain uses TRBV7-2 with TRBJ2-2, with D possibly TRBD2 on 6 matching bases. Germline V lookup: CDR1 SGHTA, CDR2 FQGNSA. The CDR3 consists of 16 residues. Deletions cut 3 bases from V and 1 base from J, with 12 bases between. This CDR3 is CASSFAGRGNTGELFF. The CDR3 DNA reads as TGTGCCAGCAGCTTTGCCGGGCGGGGGAACACCGGGGAGCTGTTTTTT.

CDR3 nucleotide sequence: TGTGCCAGCAGTGGGACAGGGGGCGACGAGACCCAGTACTTC. Translated, it gives CASSGTGGDETQYF. The rearrangement links TRBV6-1 to TRBJ2-5; 11 bases agree with TRBD1. This CDR3 has 14 amino acids. Germline loops: CDR1 MNHNS, CDR2 SASEGT. Losses at the gene ends were 4 bases for V and 5 bases for J; bases not matched to a gene: 3.

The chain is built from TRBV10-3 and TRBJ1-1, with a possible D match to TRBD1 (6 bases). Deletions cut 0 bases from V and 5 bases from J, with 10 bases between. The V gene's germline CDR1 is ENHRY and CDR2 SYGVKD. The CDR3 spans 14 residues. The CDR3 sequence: CAISESPGVTEAFF. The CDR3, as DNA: TGTGCCATCAGTGAGTCCCCAGGGGTAACTGAAGCTTTCTTT.

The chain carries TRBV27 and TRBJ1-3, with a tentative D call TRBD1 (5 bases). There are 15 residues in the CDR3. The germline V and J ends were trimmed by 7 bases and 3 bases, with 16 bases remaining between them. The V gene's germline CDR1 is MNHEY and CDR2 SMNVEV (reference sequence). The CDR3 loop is CASMIRQGVGNTIYF. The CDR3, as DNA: TGTGCCAGCATGATAAGGCAGGGTGTTGGAAACACCATATATTTT.

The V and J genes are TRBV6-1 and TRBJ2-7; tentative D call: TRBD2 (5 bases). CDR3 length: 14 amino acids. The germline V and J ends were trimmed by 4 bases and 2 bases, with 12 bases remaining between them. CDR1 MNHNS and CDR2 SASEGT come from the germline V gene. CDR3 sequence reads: CASSVATTTYEQYF. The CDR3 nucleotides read TGTGCCAGCAGTGTAGCGACGACTACCTACGAGCAGTACTTC.

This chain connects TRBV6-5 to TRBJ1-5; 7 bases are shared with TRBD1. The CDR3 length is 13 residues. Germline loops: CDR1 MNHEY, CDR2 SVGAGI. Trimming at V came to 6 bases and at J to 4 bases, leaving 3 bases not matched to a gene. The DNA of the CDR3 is TGTGCCAGCAGCGGGACAGTAAATCAGCCCCAGCATTTT. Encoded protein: CASSGTVNQPQHF.

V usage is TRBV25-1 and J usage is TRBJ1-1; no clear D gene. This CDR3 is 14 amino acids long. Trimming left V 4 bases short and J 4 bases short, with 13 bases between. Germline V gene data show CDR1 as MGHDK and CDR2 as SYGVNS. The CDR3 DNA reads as TGTGCCAGCAGTGCATGGAAGGGAGGCACTGAAGCTTTCTTT. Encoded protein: CASSAWKGGTEAFF. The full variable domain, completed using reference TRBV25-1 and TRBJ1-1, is EADIYQTPRYLVIGTGKKITLECSQTMGHDKMYWYQQDPGMELHLIHYSYGVNSTEKGDLSSESTVSRIRTEHFPLTLESARPSHTSQYLCASSAWKGGTEAFFGQGTRLTVV.

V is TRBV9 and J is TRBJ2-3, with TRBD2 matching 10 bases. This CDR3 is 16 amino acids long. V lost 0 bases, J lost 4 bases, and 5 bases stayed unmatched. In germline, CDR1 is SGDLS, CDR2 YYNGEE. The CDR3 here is CASSVGVAGGPDTQYF. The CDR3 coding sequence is TGTGCCAGCAGCGTAGGAGTAGCGGGGGGCCCAGATACGCAGTATTTT. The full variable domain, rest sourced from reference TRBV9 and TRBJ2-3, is DSGVTQTPKHLITATGQRVTLRCSPRSGDLSVYWYQQSLDQGLQFLIQYYNGEERAKGNILERFSAQQFPDLHSELNLSSLELGDSALYFCASSVGVAGGPDTQYFGPGTRLTVL.

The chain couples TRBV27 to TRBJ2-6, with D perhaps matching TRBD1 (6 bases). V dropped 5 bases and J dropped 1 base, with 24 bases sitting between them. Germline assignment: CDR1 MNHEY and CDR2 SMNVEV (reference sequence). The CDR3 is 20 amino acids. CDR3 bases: TGTGCCAGCAGTCGACGTCGAGCTGGACAGCTATCTTCTGGGGCCAACGTCCTGACTTTC. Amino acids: CASSRRRAGQLSSGANVLTF.

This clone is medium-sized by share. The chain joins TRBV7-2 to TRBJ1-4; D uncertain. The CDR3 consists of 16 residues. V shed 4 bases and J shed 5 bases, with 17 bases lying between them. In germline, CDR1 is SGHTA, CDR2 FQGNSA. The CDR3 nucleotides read TGTGCCAGCAGCTCAGCACCGGGATTGATCAATGAAAAACTGTTTTTT. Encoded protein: CASSSAPGLINEKLFF.

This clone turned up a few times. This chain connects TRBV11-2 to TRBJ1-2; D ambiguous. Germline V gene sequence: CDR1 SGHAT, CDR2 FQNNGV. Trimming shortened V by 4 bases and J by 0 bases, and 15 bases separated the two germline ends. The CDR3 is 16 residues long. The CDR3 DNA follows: TGTGCCAGCAGCTCCCGGAGCGCTAGCACTAACTATGGCTACACCTTC. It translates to CASSSRSASTNYGYTF.

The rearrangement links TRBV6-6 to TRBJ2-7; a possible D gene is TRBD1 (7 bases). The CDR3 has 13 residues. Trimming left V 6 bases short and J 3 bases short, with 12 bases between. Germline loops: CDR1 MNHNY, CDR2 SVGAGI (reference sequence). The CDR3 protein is CASREGAVYEQYF. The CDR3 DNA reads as TGTGCCAGCAGGGAGGGGGCCGTCTACGAGCAGTACTTC.

The CDR3 DNA follows: TGTGCCAGCAGCCAAGACAGGGGGATGAACACTGAAGCTTTCTTT. It codes for CASSQDRGMNTEAFF. This chain links TRBV14 with TRBJ1-1, with 7 nucleotides matching TRBD1. Germline CDR1 reads SGHDN; CDR2 reads FVKESK. The length of the CDR3 is 15 residues. V lost 0 bases, J lost 0 bases, and 1 base stayed unmatched.

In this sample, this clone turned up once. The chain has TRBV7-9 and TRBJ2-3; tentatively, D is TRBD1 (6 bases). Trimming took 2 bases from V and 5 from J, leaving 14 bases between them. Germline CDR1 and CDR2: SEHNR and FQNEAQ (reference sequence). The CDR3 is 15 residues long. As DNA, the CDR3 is TGTGCCAGCAGCTTACCCCAGGGGTCAAAAGATACGCAGTATTTT. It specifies CASSLPQGSKDTQYF.

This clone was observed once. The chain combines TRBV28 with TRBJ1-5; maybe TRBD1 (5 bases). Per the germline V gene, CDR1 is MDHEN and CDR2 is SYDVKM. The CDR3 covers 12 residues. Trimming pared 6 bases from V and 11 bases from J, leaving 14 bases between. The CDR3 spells CASSQGVAAQHF. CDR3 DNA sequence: TGTGCCAGCAGCCAAGGGGTGGCGGCCCAGCATTTT. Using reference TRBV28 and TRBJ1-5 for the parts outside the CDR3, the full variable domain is DVKVTQSSRYLVKRTGEKVFLECVQDMDHENMFWYRQDPGLGLRLIYFSYDVKMKEKGDIPEGYSVSREKKERFSLILESASTNQTSMYLCASSQGVAAQHFGDGTRLSIL.

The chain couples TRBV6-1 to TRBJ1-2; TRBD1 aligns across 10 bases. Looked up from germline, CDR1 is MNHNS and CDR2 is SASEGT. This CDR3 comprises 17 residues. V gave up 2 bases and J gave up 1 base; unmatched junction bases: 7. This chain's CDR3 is CASSERTGGSLNYGYTF. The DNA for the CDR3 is TGTGCCAGCAGTGAAAGGACAGGGGGGTCCCTTAACTATGGCTACACCTTC.

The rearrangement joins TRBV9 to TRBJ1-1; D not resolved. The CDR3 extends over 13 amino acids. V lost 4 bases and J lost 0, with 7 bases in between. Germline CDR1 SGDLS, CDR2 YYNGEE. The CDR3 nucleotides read TGTGCCAGCAGCAGTGACATGAACACTGAAGCTTTCTTT. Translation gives CASSSDMNTEAFF.

This CDR3 is CASSLAGNTEAFF. Written as DNA, the CDR3 is TGTGCCAGCAGTCTGGCAGGGAACACTGAAGCTTTCTTT. This chain links TRBV27 with TRBJ1-1, with unresolved D. Deletions cut 5 bases from V and 1 base from J, with 8 bases between. Germline CDR1 MNHEY, CDR2 SMNVEV (reference sequence). The CDR3 totals 13 residues.

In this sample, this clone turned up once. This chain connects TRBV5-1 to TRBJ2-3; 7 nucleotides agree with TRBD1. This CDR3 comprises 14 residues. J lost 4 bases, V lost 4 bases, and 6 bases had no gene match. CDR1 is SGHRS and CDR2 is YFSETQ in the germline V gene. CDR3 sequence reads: CASSVDRAPDTQYF. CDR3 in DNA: TGCGCCAGCAGCGTCGACAGGGCCCCAGATACGCAGTATTTT.

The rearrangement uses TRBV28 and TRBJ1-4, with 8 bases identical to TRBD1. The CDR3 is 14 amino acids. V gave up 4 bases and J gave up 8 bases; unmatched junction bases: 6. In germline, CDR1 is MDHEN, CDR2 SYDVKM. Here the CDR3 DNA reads TGTGCCAGCAGTTCACGGACAGGGCCCGAAAAACTGTTTTTT. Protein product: CASSSRTGPEKLFF.

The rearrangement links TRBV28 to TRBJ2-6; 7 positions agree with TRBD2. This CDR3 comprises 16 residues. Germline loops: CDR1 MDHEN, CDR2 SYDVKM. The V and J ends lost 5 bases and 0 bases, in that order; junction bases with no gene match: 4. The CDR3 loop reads CASSPGGGSGANVLTF. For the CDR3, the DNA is TGTGCCAGCAGTCCGGGCGGGGGCTCTGGGGCCAACGTCCTGACTTTC.

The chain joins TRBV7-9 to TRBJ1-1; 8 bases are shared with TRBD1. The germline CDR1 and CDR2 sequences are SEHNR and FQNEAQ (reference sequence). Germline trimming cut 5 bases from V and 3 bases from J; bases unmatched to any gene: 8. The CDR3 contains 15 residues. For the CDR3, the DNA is TGTGCCAGCAGCGCCGCAGGGGGCGGGTACACTGAAGCTTTCTTT. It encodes CASSAAGGGYTEAFF.

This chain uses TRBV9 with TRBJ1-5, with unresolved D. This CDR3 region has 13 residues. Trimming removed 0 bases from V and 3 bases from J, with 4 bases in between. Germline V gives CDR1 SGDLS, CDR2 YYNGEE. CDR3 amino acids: CASSVDYNQPQHF. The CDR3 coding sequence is TGTGCCAGCAGCGTAGATTACAATCAGCCCCAGCATTTT.

CDR3 in DNA: TGCGCCAGCACCTTTGGAGGGGGGACTAGGAAATACAATGAGCAGTTCTTC. It yields the protein CASTFGGGTRKYNEQFF. The gene calls are TRBV5-1 and TRBJ2-1; 8 bases are shared with TRBD2. Germline assignment: CDR1 SGHRS and CDR2 YFSETQ. This CDR3 contains 17 residues. Trimming took 6 bases from V and 4 from J; bases not matched to a gene: 15.